This passage covers 10 T cell receptor beta chains from one sample sequenced in a study of T cells in Graves' hyperthyroidism and ophthalmopathy (dated by TCRdb to the late 2010s). The library relied on multiplex PCR. The reads were generated on an Illumina HiSeq 2000. Amplification of TCR beta CDR3 regions was carried out from RNA transcripts. A first-round RT-PCR of the TCR CDR3 used the HTBI primer set with the Qiagen OneStep RT-PCR kit. Starting from the raw public reads, TCRdb applied fastp trimming at Q25, assembled clones with MiXCR and retained in-frame beta chains. Rows with a matching CDR3 protein are joined into one entry that keeps the most common DNA and genes. This sample gives 750,000 to 950,000 distinct CDR3 sequences in total; more than 30% of them show up just once. The leading ten clones occupy approximately 10% of the sample. The sequenced material came from blood. These receptors came from a man younger than 35 with Graves' hyperthyroidism.

The chain uses TRBV9 and TRBJ2-7; 11 nucleotides agree with TRBD2. Germline V gene lookup returns CDR1 SGDLS and CDR2 YYNGEE. The CDR3 has 15 residues. V was clipped by 0 bases and J by 7 bases; unmatched bases: 6. CDR3: CASSVELAGVGEQYF. In nucleotides, the CDR3 is TGTGCCAGCAGCGTAGAACTAGCGGGAGTTGGGGAGCAGTACTTC.

This clonotype was counted many times. The chain combines TRBV12-3 or TRBV12-4 with TRBJ1-1; no definite D call. The CDR3 has 12 amino acids. The V gene lost 1 base and the J gene lost 8 bases, with 8 bases spanning the gap. CDR3 sequence: CASSLGRPEAFF. The CDR3 region has the DNA TGTGCCAGCAGTTTAGGTAGGCCCGAAGCTTTCTTT.

This clonotype came up many times. The V gene is TRBV29-1, the J gene TRBJ2-5, with no clear D. CDR3 length equals 15 residues. V lost 3 bases and J 5 bases, leaving 19 bases between the germline ends. Germline V CDR1 and CDR2: SQVTM, ANQGSEA. The CDR3 coding sequence is TGCAGCGTTGATGGTTCTCCGGTGCGGACGGAGACCCAGTACTTC. Translation gives CSVDGSPVRTETQYF.

This clonotype appeared a few times. The rearrangement links TRBV7-2 to TRBJ1-4; D not resolved. Trimming took 5 bases from V and 12 from J, leaving 10 bases between them. The CDR3 runs to 11 residues. Germline CDR1 SGHTA, CDR2 FQGNSA. CDR3 DNA: TGTGCCAGCAGCGATCGGAGGGAACTGTTTTTT. Its translation is CASSDRRELFF.

The J gene is TRBJ1-3, the V gene TRBV29-1, with D uncertain. The CDR3 is 13 amino acids. Trimming took 3 bases from V and 4 from J, leaving 10 bases between them. Germline CDR1 is SQVTM and CDR2 is ANQGSEA. CDR3 DNA sequence: TGCAGCGTTGACGGAGATTCCGGAAACACCATATATTTT. Its protein is CSVDGDSGNTIYF.

On this clonotype itself: At one end, the junction sequence differs from germline, possibly due to a read error. V gene TRBV5-1 combines with J gene TRBJ1-2; 8 bases match TRBD1. The CDR3 runs 14 residues. Germline V gives CDR1 SGHRS, CDR2 YFSETQ. The DNA of the CDR3 is TGCGCCAACAGCTTGGACAGGGCTAGCTATGGCTACACCTTC. Its protein is CANSLDRASYGYTF.

The rearrangement links TRBV5-6 to TRBJ2-5, with a possible D match to TRBD2 (6 bases). The length of the CDR3 is 16 residues. CDR1 and CDR2 (germline): SGHDT, YYEEEE. Trimming cost V 7 bases and J 3 bases, with 22 bases left between them. The DNA for the CDR3 is TGTGCCAGCTGCCTCTCGGGGGTCCTCGTAGAAGAGACCCAGTACTTC. Translated: CASCLSGVLVEETQYF.

The chain couples TRBV9 to TRBJ2-2, with 7 bases aligning to TRBD2. V lost 5 bases to trimming and J lost 5 bases; unmatched junction nucleotides: 9. Germline CDR1 SGDLS, CDR2 YYNGEE. The CDR3 totals 15 residues. CDR3 region: CASRLTGLPTGELFF. The CDR3 nucleotides are TGTGCCAGCAGGTTAACGGGACTACCAACCGGGGAGCTGTTTTTT.

This clonotype was seen ten or more times. This sequence joins TRBV12-3 or TRBV12-4 and TRBJ2-5; D is unresolved. Trimming stripped 4 bases from V and 4 bases from J, with 10 bases between. This CDR3 is 13 amino acids long. This CDR3 reads CASSSTLVETQYF. The DNA for the CDR3 is TGTGCCAGCAGTTCCACTTTAGTAGAGACCCAGTACTTC.

In this sample, this clonotype turned up many times. This chain uses TRBV10-3 with TRBJ1-5; unclear D gene. The germline V gene has CDR1 ENHRY and CDR2 SYGVKD. The CDR3 runs to 13 residues. With 3 bases removed from V and 3 bases from J, the gap between germline ends came to 6 bases. The CDR3 loop is CAISEEDNQPQHF. For the CDR3, the DNA is TGTGCCATCAGTGAAGAGGACAATCAGCCCCAGCATTTT.